The 28 T cell receptor beta chains listed next were all sequenced from one sample in a study of blood T cell repertoires in COVID-19. The assay was immunoSEQ multiplex PCR, and TCRdb's table has in-frame clones only and misses some. Found here are approximately 360,000 clones, approximately 88% of them singletons; the top ten hold around 0.91%. Material: PBMCs or T cells enriched from blood (not recorded which). The receptors derive from a woman aged 25 to 39 with acute COVID-19.

The V gene is TRBV15, the J gene TRBJ2-3, with 8 bases matching TRBD1. Trimming cost V 3 bases and J 1 base; bases outside gene matches: 6. This CDR3 spans 16 amino acids. Germline V gene lookup returns CDR1 LNHNV and CDR2 YYDKDF (reference sequence). The CDR3 DNA sequence: TGTGCCACCAGCAGGATGCAGGGGGCGCGCACAGATACGCAGTATTTT. Translating it yields CATSRMQGARTDTQYF.

This chain joins TRBV24-1 and TRBJ1-2; unclear D gene. This CDR3 contains 12 residues. The germline CDR1 and CDR2 sequences are KGHDR and SFDVKD. The V gene lost 4 bases and the J gene lost 8 bases, with 10 bases spanning the gap. The CDR3 loop reads CATSDGVGGYTF. CDR3 coding DNA: TGTGCCACCAGTGACGGGGTTGGGGGCTACACCTTC.

This clone was counted a single time. The V call is TRBV27, the J call TRBJ1-1; the D gene is possibly TRBD1 (5 bases). V was cut by 0 bases and J by 4 bases, with 12 bases left in between. The CDR3 spans 15 residues. Looked up from germline, CDR1 is MNHEY and CDR2 is SMNVEV (reference sequence). DNA of the CDR3: TGTGCCAGCAGTTTATCGAGAGGGACTGTCACTGAAGCTTTCTTT. Translated: CASSLSRGTVTEAFF.

V and J are TRBV7-7 and TRBJ2-2; 7 bases map to TRBD2. V shed 5 bases, J shed 6 bases, and the junction held 6 bases outside the gene matches. CDR1 and CDR2 (germline): SSHAT, FNYEAQ (reference sequence). This CDR3 region has 14 residues. The CDR3 loop reads CASSRDYRSGELFF. In DNA form, the CDR3 reads TGTGCCAGCAGCCGGGACTACCGGTCCGGGGAGCTGTTTTTT.

The chain employs TRBV15 and TRBJ2-2; 11 bases agree with TRBD1. V lost 9 bases to trimming and J lost 5 bases; unmatched junction nucleotides: 2. Germline CDR1 reads LNHNV; CDR2 reads YYDKDF (reference sequence). This CDR3 is built from 13 residues. Here the CDR3 reads CATGTGGTGELFF. The CDR3 DNA is TGTGCCACTGGGACAGGGGGTACCGGGGAGCTGTTTTTT. Using reference TRBV15 and TRBJ2-2 for the parts outside the CDR3, the full variable domain is DAMVIQNPRYQVTQFGKPVTLSCSQTLNHNVMYWYQQKSSQAPKLLFHYYDKDFNNEADTPDNFQSRRPNTSFCFLDIRSPGLGDTAMYLCATGTGGTGELFFGEGSRLTVL.

The chain combines TRBV5-1 with TRBJ2-7; TRBD1 agrees at 7 bases. V dropped 0 bases and J dropped 2; count of bases not matched to a gene: 5. CDR1 is SGHRS and CDR2 is YFSETQ in the germline V gene. The CDR3 length is 15 residues. CDR3 in DNA: TGCGCCAGCAGCTTGGGGGGGACAGCACCCTACGAGCAGTACTTC. Amino acid sequence: CASSLGGTAPYEQYF. The full variable domain, in which reference TRBV5-1 and TRBJ2-7 provide the parts outside the CDR3, is KAGVTQTPRYLIKTRGQQVTLSCSPISGHRSVSWYQQTPGQGLQFLFEYFSETQRNKGNFPGRFSGRQFSNSRSEMNVSTLELGDSALYLCASSLGGTAPYEQYFGPGTRLTVT.

The genes are TRBV6-5 and TRBJ1-6; D not certain. The V end was cut by 2 bases, the J end by 0 bases, with 8 bases between. The germline V gene has CDR1 MNHEY and CDR2 SVGAGI. The CDR3 covers 16 residues. The CDR3 loop reads CASSYGGSSYNSPLHF. Here the CDR3 DNA reads TGTGCCAGCAGTTACGGCGGGAGCTCCTATAATTCACCCCTCCACTTT.

This rearrangement joins TRBV30 to TRBJ2-5; 8 bases are shared with TRBD1. V was pared by 4 bases and J by 5 bases, with 6 bases of the junction left unmatched. Germline V lookup: CDR1 GTSNPN, CDR2 SVGIG (reference sequence). This CDR3 region has 13 residues. CDR3 amino acids: CAWTQGAQETQYF. The CDR3 bases are TGTGCCTGGACCCAGGGGGCTCAGGAGACCCAGTACTTC.

The rearrangement uses TRBV3-1 (or the pseudogene TRBV3-2) and TRBJ1-4; perhaps TRBD1 as D (5 bases). The CDR3 extends over 14 amino acids. Looked up from germline, CDR1 is LGHDT and CDR2 is YNNKEL (reference sequence). Trimming stripped 1 base from V and 5 bases from J, with 8 bases between. CDR3 amino acids: CASSQGRANEKLFF. In DNA form, the CDR3 reads TGTGCCAGCAGCCAAGGCAGGGCCAATGAAAAACTGTTTTTT.

The chain recombines TRBV28 with TRBJ1-4, with 9 positions matching TRBD1. The CDR3 totals 16 residues. Germline V CDR1 and CDR2: MDHEN, SYDVKM. V lost 5 bases, J lost 6 bases, and 10 bases stayed unmatched. This CDR3 reads CASSTRQGVNHEKLFF. Here the CDR3 DNA reads TGTGCCAGCAGTACCCGACAGGGGGTGAACCATGAAAAACTGTTTTTT.

The chain uses TRBV7-9 and TRBJ2-1; 9 bases align to TRBD1. Per germline, CDR1 SEHNR and CDR2 FQNEAQ (reference sequence). With V trimmed by 2 bases and J by 7 bases, 9 bases remained unmatched. This CDR3 region has 16 residues. The CDR3 bases are TGTGCCAGCAGCTTAAAAGGGACAGGGAGTGGTAATGAGCAGTTCTTC. Its translation: CASSLKGTGSGNEQFF.

This clone was found once. The chain employs TRBV14 and TRBJ1-3; D gene unclear. This CDR3 region has 14 residues. From germline, CDR1 is SGHDN and CDR2 FVKESK. V was shortened by 1 base and J by 0 bases, with 4 bases between the two germline ends. The CDR3 loop reads CASSQGSSGNTIYF. The DNA for the CDR3 is TGTGCCAGCAGCCAAGGTAGCTCTGGAAACACCATATATTTT.

This rearrangement joins TRBV19 to TRBJ1-2; 7 bases are a match to TRBD1. The CDR3 is 15 residues long. The V gene's germline CDR1 is LNHDA and CDR2 SQIVND (reference sequence). The V segment lost 5 bases and the J segment 7 bases; nucleotides outside the gene matches: 13. CDR3 coding DNA: TGTGCCAGTAGTGCGGAGTTGACAGGGATCGGTGGCTACACCTTC. This gives the protein CASSAELTGIGGYTF.

The chain uses TRBV5-1 and TRBJ2-6, with TRBD1 identical over 10 bases. Germline CDR1 is SGHRS and CDR2 is YFSETQ. The V gene end was trimmed by 0 bases and the J gene end by 1 base; junction bases not matched to a gene: 4. This CDR3 is built from 18 residues. The CDR3 bases are TGCGCCAGCAGCTTGGTCGGGACAGGGGCGTCTGGGGCCAACGTCCTGACTTTC. Its protein product is CASSLVGTGASGANVLTF.

The CDR3 region has the DNA TGTGCCAGCAGTGAAGAGGCAGGGGGCTCATGGGGCTACACCTTC. Its protein product is CASSEEAGGSWGYTF. V gene TRBV6-1 combines with J gene TRBJ1-2; 8 positions agree with TRBD1. The CDR3 has 15 residues. In germline, CDR1 is MNHNS, CDR2 SASEGT. Trimming cost V 1 base and J 8 bases; bases outside gene matches: 9.

V is TRBV21-1 and J is TRBJ1-6; the table's TRBD1 call for D was not verified on the DNA. TRBV21-1 is shown as a pseudogene. The CDR3 totals 20 residues. The chain's CDR3 is CASSKDDRSPWTVYNSPLHF. CDR3 bases: TGTGCCAGCAGCAAAGATGACCGTTCGCCTTGGACAGTTTATAATTCACCCCTCCACTTT.

This chain connects TRBV11-3 to TRBJ1-2; D possibly corresponds to TRBD1 (6 bases). V was shortened by 3 bases and J by 8 bases, with 10 bases between the two germline ends. Germline loops: CDR1 SGHNT, CDR2 YENEEA. CDR3 length: 12 residues. CDR3 in DNA: TGTGCCAGCAGCTTTTCAGGGGTGGGCTACACCTTC. It yields the protein CASSFSGVGYTF.

Only a few counts were recorded for this clone. The chain employs TRBV5-1 and TRBJ1-1, with D perhaps TRBD1 (6 bases). V dropped 2 bases and J dropped 5 bases, with 13 bases sitting between them. The germline gives CDR1 SGHRS, CDR2 YFSETQ. The CDR3 totals 14 residues. CDR3 in DNA: TGCGCCAGCAGCTTAGAGGCAGGGGTAACTGAAGCTTTCTTT. Amino acids: CASSLEAGVTEAFF.

This rearrangement joins TRBV7-9 to TRBJ2-7; 9 nucleotides agree with TRBD1. CDR3 size: 17 residues. Germline V CDR1 and CDR2: SEHNR, FQNEAQ (reference sequence). V was pared by 5 bases and J by 4 bases, with 15 bases of the junction left unmatched. CDR3 in DNA: TGTGCCAGCAGCATAATCCCCCCGGGACAGGGCGTTTACGAGCAGTACTTC. Its translation: CASSIIPPGQGVYEQYF.

The chain employs TRBV27 and TRBJ1-4, with D possibly TRBD1 on 6 matching bases. The germline V gene encodes CDR1 MNHEY and CDR2 SMNVEV (reference sequence). CDR3 size: 14 residues. The V and J ends lost 5 bases and 8 bases respectively, with 15 bases between them. CDR3 loop: CASSKPGAGEKLFF. The DNA for the CDR3 is TGTGCCAGCAGTAAACCAGGGGCTGGGGAAAAACTGTTTTTT.

This clone was counted a few times. The genes are TRBV28 and TRBJ1-1, with 8 bases identical to TRBD1. The CDR3 totals 13 residues. The V segment lost 7 bases and the J segment 4 bases; nucleotides outside the gene matches: 5. Germline V gene data show CDR1 as MDHEN and CDR2 as SYDVKM. The CDR3 here is CASTFRGRTEAFF. The CDR3 DNA reads TGTGCCAGCACGTTCAGGGGGCGCACTGAAGCTTTCTTT.

The chain has TRBV9 and TRBJ2-2; 9 bases match TRBD1. This CDR3 comprises 16 residues. Germline V gives CDR1 SGDLS, CDR2 YYNGEE. Trimming removed 3 bases from V and 3 bases from J; junction bases left unmatched: 6. The CDR3 loop reads CASSGTGGADTGELFF. For the CDR3, the DNA is TGTGCCAGCAGCGGCACAGGGGGCGCGGACACCGGGGAGCTGTTTTTT.

This clone was recorded once. This rearrangement joins TRBV29-1 to TRBJ1-4, with 9 positions matching TRBD1. With 6 bases clipped from V and 1 base from J, the junction kept 3 bases outside the gene matches. CDR3 size: 14 residues. CDR1 SQVTM and CDR2 ANQGSEA come from the germline V gene. In DNA, the CDR3 is TGCAGCGTCCGACAGGGGGTAACTAATGAAAAACTGTTTTTT. Its protein is CSVRQGVTNEKLFF.

V is TRBV10-3 and J is TRBJ2-1; 11 bases match TRBD2. The V and J ends lost 3 bases and 0 bases, in that order; junction bases with no gene match: 16. The germline CDR1 and CDR2 sequences are ENHRY and SYGVKD. The CDR3 sequence is 21 residues long. CDR3 coding DNA: TGTGCCATCAGTGAATATATGGCGGCTAGCGGGGGGATGAGCTCCTACAATGAGCAGTTCTTC. Translation: CAISEYMAASGGMSSYNEQFF.

The rearrangement uses TRBV4-1 and TRBJ1-5; no reliable D call. The germline V and J ends were trimmed by 0 bases and 6 bases, with 6 bases remaining between them. The germline V gene has CDR1 MGHRA and CDR2 YSYEKL. The length of the CDR3 is 13 residues. CDR3 DNA sequence: TGCGCCAGCAGCCAAGACCCGGGTCAGCCCCAGCATTTT. Amino acids: CASSQDPGQPQHF.

The chain couples TRBV3-1 (or the pseudogene TRBV3-2) to TRBJ2-2, with TRBD2 identical over 11 bases. The CDR3 spans 19 residues. The ends lost 3 bases at V and 4 bases at J; junction bases unmatched: 13. The germline gives CDR1 LGHDT, CDR2 YNNKEL (reference sequence). Here the CDR3 reads CASSQIRPLAGGVTGELFF. CDR3 DNA sequence: TGTGCCAGCAGCCAGATCCGCCCTCTAGCGGGGGGCGTCACCGGGGAGCTGTTTTTT.

The chain is built from TRBV27 and TRBJ1-1; the D gene is possibly TRBD1 (5 bases). The V gene lost 3 bases and the J gene lost 1 base, with 12 bases spanning the gap. The CDR3 is 15 residues long. CDR1 and CDR2 from the germline V gene are MNHEY and SMNVEV (reference sequence). CDR3 sequence (DNA): TGTGCCAGCAGTTTCTCAGGGTTTCCGAACACTGAAGCTTTCTTT. Amino acids: CASSFSGFPNTEAFF.

About this clone itself: The junction and the germline gene differ at one end; a read error may be behind it. The CDR3: CASSNSGGEQYF. The DNA of the CDR3 is TGTGCCAGCAGTAACTCAGGGGGCGAGCAGTACTTC. The rearrangement uses TRBV6-6 and TRBJ2-7, with 7 bases matching TRBD1. The V gene's germline CDR1 is MNHNY and CDR2 SVGAGI (reference sequence). There are 12 residues in the CDR3.